These 21 T cell receptor beta chains share one sample of origin, sequenced in a study of cytomegalovirus exposure and HLA in healthy donors. The PCR was carried out with 60 Vbeta primers and 13 Jbeta primers. The table came from immunoSEQ multiplex PCR; TCRdb's copy has only in-frame clones and leaves some out. The repertoire has about 82,000 clones, roughly a tenth of them found once; the top ten carry approximately 25%. The material sequenced was PBMCs. The receptors stem from a man in his fifties or sixties in good health and CMV-seropositive.

This sequence joins TRBV28 and TRBJ2-5, with a possible D match to TRBD2 (5 bases). The last part of the DNA fits TRBJ2-7 better; the J call may be wrong. This CDR3 is built from 15 residues. The germline CDR1 and CDR2 sequences are MDHEN and SYDVKM. The CDR3 DNA reads as TGTGCCAGCACGAGATTAGGAGGAAATTTCTACGAGCAGTACTTC. Its translation: CASTRLGGNFYEQYF.

The gene calls are TRBV2 and TRBJ1-1; TRBD1 is a possible D gene (5 bases). This CDR3 spans 13 amino acids. The germline CDR1 and CDR2 sequences are SNHLY and FYNNEI. V was clipped by 11 bases and J by 5 bases, with 18 bases between them. Here the CDR3 DNA reads TGTGCCTCCCGAGCAGGGCGAGGAACTGAAGCTTTCTTT. Its translation is CASRAGRGTEAFF. Combining the CDR3 with reference TRBV2 and TRBJ1-1 gives the whole variable domain EPEVTQTPSHQVTQMGQEVILRCVPISNHLYFYWYRQILGQKVEFLVSFYNNEISEKSEIFDDQFSVERPDGSNFTLKIRSTKLEDSAMYFCASRAGRGTEAFFGQGTRLTVV.

The gene calls are TRBV28 and TRBJ1-1; TRBD1 aligns across 8 bases. From germline, CDR1 is MDHEN and CDR2 SYDVKM. CDR3 length: 13 amino acids. After removal of 2 bases from V and 7 bases from J, the junction contained 3 bases not matched to a gene. The CDR3 here is CASSLQGAVEAFF. For the CDR3, the DNA is TGTGCCAGCAGTTTACAGGGGGCGGTTGAAGCTTTCTTT. The variable domain in full, with the rest retrieved from reference TRBV28 and TRBJ1-1, is DVKVTQSSRYLVKRTGEKVFLECVQDMDHENMFWYRQDPGLGLRLIYFSYDVKMKEKGDIPEGYSVSREKKERFSLILESASTNQTSMYLCASSLQGAVEAFFGQGTRLTVV.

This clone was observed a handful of times. The chain uses TRBV30 and TRBJ2-1; 8 bases fit TRBD1. V gave up 2 bases and J gave up 8 bases; unmatched junction bases: 8. There are 14 residues in the CDR3. Germline CDR1 reads GTSNPN; CDR2 reads SVGIG (reference sequence). CDR3 loop: CAWSSDREADEQFF. The CDR3 coding sequence is TGTGCCTGGAGTTCGGACAGGGAGGCCGATGAGCAGTTCTTC.

The J gene is TRBJ2-2, the V gene TRBV19, with TRBD2 identical over 9 bases. The CDR3 totals 19 residues. Germline CDR1 is LNHDA and CDR2 is SQIVND (reference sequence). Trimming took 3 bases from V and 0 from J; bases not matched to a gene: 11. The CDR3 spells CASSMGLGLAGPNTGELFF. DNA for the CDR3: TGTGCCAGTAGTATGGGTTTGGGGCTAGCGGGGCCGAACACCGGGGAGCTGTTTTTT.

A few counts support this clone. V and J are TRBV9 and TRBJ1-3, with no clear D. Germline values: CDR1 SGDLS, CDR2 YYNGEE. CDR3 length equals 14 residues. Trimming shortened V by 0 bases and J by 0 bases, and 4 bases separated the two germline ends. The CDR3 loop reads CASSVGISGNTIYF. In nucleotides, the CDR3 is TGTGCCAGCAGCGTAGGTATCTCTGGAAACACCATATATTTT.

Only a few counts were recorded for this clone. The chain has TRBV19 and TRBJ1-2; D is undetermined. Germline assignment: CDR1 LNHDA and CDR2 SQIVND (reference sequence). Trimming pared 7 bases from V and 3 bases from J, leaving 18 bases between. The CDR3 is made up of 15 amino acids. For the CDR3, the DNA is TGTGCCAGTACCCGCTCGGAGGCGGCCCACTATGGCTACACCTTC. Residues: CASTRSEAAHYGYTF.

The table lists this clone with a few counts. The gene calls are TRBV11-2 and TRBJ2-7, with TRBD1 identical over 8 bases. Germline V gene sequence: CDR1 SGHAT, CDR2 FQNNGV. The CDR3 contains 15 residues. The J segment lost 7 bases and the V segment lost 3 bases, leaving 11 bases of the junction unmatched. The CDR3 coding sequence is TGTGCCAGCAGCTTGGGCAGGGGGCCTGGGTTTGAGCAGTACTTC. It translates to CASSLGRGPGFEQYF.

CDR3 nucleotide sequence: TGTGCCAGCAGCTTAGCCCGGACAGGAGACACTGAAGCTTTCTTT. Translating gives CASSLARTGDTEAFF. The chain has TRBV7-9 and TRBJ1-1; TRBD1 agrees at 7 bases. The germline gives CDR1 SEHNR, CDR2 FQNEAQ (reference sequence). V dropped 0 bases and J dropped 3; count of bases not matched to a gene: 4. CDR3 length: 15 amino acids. The whole variable domain, remainder taken from reference TRBV7-9 and TRBJ1-1, is DTGVSQNPRHKITKRGQNVTFRCDPISEHNRLYWYRQTLGQGPEFLTYFQNEAQLEKSRLLSDRFSAERPKGSFSTLEIQRTEQGDSAMYLCASSLARTGDTEAFFGQGTRLTVV.

The CDR3 DNA sequence: TGTGCCAGCAGTCCCACCCGGGAGCAGTACTTC. It is translated as CASSPTREQYF. The chain uses TRBV28 and TRBJ2-7; D is unresolved. Trimming left V 5 bases short and J 7 bases short, with 9 bases between. Germline V gives CDR1 MDHEN, CDR2 SYDVKM. The CDR3 has 11 amino acids.

This clone was found a few times. CDR3 loop: CATSREQGPMNTEAFF. The CDR3 bases are TGTGCCACCAGCAGAGAGCAGGGCCCTATGAACACTGAAGCTTTCTTT. The genes are TRBV15 and TRBJ1-1, with D possibly matching TRBD1 (5 bases). Germline values: CDR1 LNHNV, CDR2 YYDKDF (reference sequence). This CDR3 has 16 amino acids. V lost 0 bases and J lost 0, with 11 bases in between.

This clone was counted only a few times. This chain joins TRBV2 and TRBJ2-7; D remains ambiguous. This CDR3 has 12 amino acids. The V gene lost 7 bases and the J gene lost 4 bases, with 11 bases spanning the gap. Germline CDR1 reads SNHLY; CDR2 reads FYNNEI. CDR3 region: CASKPDGYEQYF. The CDR3 coding sequence is TGTGCCAGCAAACCCGACGGGTACGAGCAGTACTTC.

The chain combines TRBV7-9 with TRBJ2-7, with a tentative D call TRBD2 (5 bases). The V end was cut by 5 bases, the J end by 1 base, with 15 bases between. Germline V gene data show CDR1 as SEHNR and CDR2 as FQNEAQ (reference sequence). The CDR3 sequence is 15 residues long. CDR3 nucleotide sequence: TGTGCCAGCAGCCCCCCGCGAGGGAGTTCCTACGAGCAGTACTTC. This translates into CASSPPRGSSYEQYF. Together with reference TRBV7-9 and TRBJ2-7, the CDR3 gives the full variable domain: DTGVSQNPRHKITKRGQNVTFRCDPISEHNRLYWYRQTLGQGPEFLTYFQNEAQLEKSRLLSDRFSAERPKGSFSTLEIQRTEQGDSAMYLCASSPPRGSSYEQYFGPGTRLTVT.

This clone was picked up a small number of times. The rearrangement joins TRBV7-9 to TRBJ2-3; unclear D gene. Trimming removed 5 bases from V and 4 bases from J, with 10 bases in between. Germline CDR1 SEHNR, CDR2 FQNEAQ (reference sequence). CDR3 length equals 13 residues. The CDR3 DNA sequence: TGTGCCAGCAGCGTTGCGTCGGCAGATACGCAGTATTTT. Its translation: CASSVASADTQYF.

The chain recombines TRBV6-5 with TRBJ2-7, with 8 bases matching TRBD1. Germline V gene lookup returns CDR1 MNHEY and CDR2 SVGAGI. Trimming removed 2 bases from V and 3 bases from J; junction bases left unmatched: 6. This CDR3 region has 15 residues. DNA for the CDR3: TGTGCCAGCAGTTACGGGGACAGGCGTTACTACGAGCAGTACTTC. It encodes CASSYGDRRYYEQYF.

The chain combines TRBV5-6 with TRBJ2-4; D not certain. Germline CDR1 reads SGHDT; CDR2 reads YYEEEE. V was trimmed by 1 base and J by 6 bases, leaving 23 bases between them. The length of the CDR3 is 18 residues. CDR3 nucleotide sequence: TGTGCCAGCAGCTTGTTATCTGGTGGTCTTCCAGGCGTAAACATTCAGTACTTC. Translated: CASSLLSGGLPGVNIQYF.

This sequence joins TRBV6-6 and TRBJ1-4, with a possible D match to TRBD1 (6 bases). CDR3 length: 14 residues. Between the trimmed V and J ends, which lost 2 bases and 6 bases, there was a span of 10 bases. The germline V gene has CDR1 MNHNY and CDR2 SVGAGI (reference sequence). The DNA for the CDR3 is TGTGCCAGCAGTTACAGGGCAGGGGATGAAAAACTGTTTTTT. This codes for CASSYRAGDEKLFF.

The rearrangement uses TRBV5-1 and TRBJ2-3; D not certain. Germline assignment: CDR1 SGHRS and CDR2 YFSETQ. Trimming left V 0 bases short and J 4 bases short, with 9 bases between. CDR3 length: 14 residues. This chain's CDR3 is CASSLERKPDTQYF. The CDR3 DNA sequence: TGCGCCAGCAGCTTGGAAAGAAAGCCAGATACGCAGTATTTT. The variable domain in full, completed from reference TRBV5-1 and TRBJ2-3, reads KAGVTQTPRYLIKTRGQQVTLSCSPISGHRSVSWYQQTPGQGLQFLFEYFSETQRNKGNFPGRFSGRQFSNSRSEMNVSTLELGDSALYLCASSLERKPDTQYFGPGTRLTVL.

This clone was found a few times. No DNA is shown, since the ends of the CDR3 on it are uncertain; the CDR3 is the one TCRdb lists. The gene calls are TRBV1 and TRBJ2-7; the listed D gene, TRBD1, was not tested against the DNA. TRBV1 is annotated as a pseudogene. The CDR3 region is 15 residues in length, termini included. The CDR3: CTSSQVGTGSYEQYF.

This sequence joins TRBV15 and TRBJ1-5; D is unresolved. This CDR3 comprises 16 residues. The germline V gene has CDR1 LNHNV and CDR2 YYDKDF (reference sequence). V was clipped by 4 bases and J by 5 bases, with 18 bases between them. The CDR3 spells CATSNSGGRWDQPQHF. DNA for the CDR3: TGTGCCACCAGCAACTCCGGCGGGCGGTGGGATCAGCCCCAGCATTTT.

Only a few counts were recorded for this clone. The chain carries TRBV5-1 and TRBJ2-3; D might be TRBD2 (6 bases). This CDR3 comprises 15 residues. The germline CDR1 and CDR2 sequences are SGHRS and YFSETQ. The germline V and J ends were trimmed by 3 bases and 3 bases, with 14 bases remaining between them. In DNA, the CDR3 is TGCGCCAGCAGCTCAGCACTGGGGGGAACAGATACGCAGTATTTT. Protein product: CASSSALGGTDTQYF.